A single sample is the source of the 28 T cell receptor beta chains below, sequenced in a study of T-cell reconstitution after alpha-beta-depleted transplantation in children. Unique molecular identifiers were built into the TCRbeta library. One entry per CDR3 protein results from TCRdb running MiXCR on the PCR reads. The data contain fewer than 120,000 distinct CDR3 sequences, about a tenth of them singletons. The input for sequencing was PBMCs from the stem cell graft donor, taken from the stem cell graft. Every receptor here comes from a human donor who donated a stem cell graft to a child with acute lymphoblastic leukemia.

This clonotype has ten or more counts. The rearrangement uses TRBV7-9 and TRBJ2-7; 8 nucleotides match TRBD1. Germline CDR1 and CDR2: SEHNR and FQNEAQ (reference sequence). This CDR3 is 15 amino acids long. The trim removed 2 bases at V and 5 bases at J, leaving 8 bases unmatched. CDR3 residues: CASSLRTGRSNEQYF. DNA of the CDR3: TGTGCCAGCAGCTTAAGGACAGGGCGTTCCAACGAGCAGTACTTC.

This clonotype was observed at least ten times. The chain uses TRBV5-1 and TRBJ2-3; D is possibly TRBD1 or TRBD2 (5 bases each). The germline V gene has CDR1 SGHRS and CDR2 YFSETQ. The CDR3 has 16 residues. Between the trimmed V and J ends, which lost 0 bases and 1 base, there was a span of 12 bases. CDR3 residues: CASSLESGTRTDTQYF. The CDR3 DNA reads as TGCGCCAGCAGCTTGGAATCTGGGACGCGCACAGATACGCAGTATTTT. Drawing the rest from reference TRBV5-1 and TRBJ2-3, the complete variable domain is KAGVTQTPRYLIKTRGQQVTLSCSPISGHRSVSWYQQTPGQGLQFLFEYFSETQRNKGNFPGRFSGRQFSNSRSEMNVSTLELGDSALYLCASSLESGTRTDTQYFGPGTRLTVL.

The sample holds many counts of this clonotype. V is TRBV7-2 and J is TRBJ1-1; D gene ambiguous. The germline V gene has CDR1 SGHTA and CDR2 FQGNSA. This CDR3 has 13 amino acids. The V and J ends lost 4 bases and 1 base respectively, with 7 bases between them. CDR3 in DNA: TGTGCCAGCAGCTCGGGCCCGAACACTGAAGCTTTCTTT. It translates to CASSSGPNTEAFF.

This clonotype was observed at least ten times. The chain links TRBV7-2 to TRBJ2-7; the match to TRBD1 covers 7 bases. J gave up 5 bases and V 0 bases, and 1 base lay outside the gene matches. CDR1 and CDR2 from the germline V gene are SGHTA and FQGNSA. The CDR3 spans 13 residues. The CDR3 DNA is TGTGCCAGCAGCTTAGCAGGGACAGACGAGCAGTACTTC. Its translation is CASSLAGTDEQYF.

This clonotype was recorded many times. V is TRBV7-6 and J is TRBJ2-1; D is possibly TRBD1 (6 bases). Trimming took off 5 bases at V and 5 bases at J, with 13 bases between the two ends. Germline CDR1 reads SGHVS; CDR2 reads FNYEAQ. The CDR3 totals 14 residues. As DNA, the CDR3 is TGTGCCAGCAGCCGGACAGTGGCTAACAATGAGCAGTTCTTC. Its translation: CASSRTVANNEQFF.

This clonotype appeared a few times. This sequence joins TRBV7-2 and TRBJ2-1; TRBD1 matches 9 bases. The V segment lost 5 bases and the J segment 4 bases; nucleotides outside the gene matches: 9. There are 16 residues in the CDR3. The germline CDR1 and CDR2 sequences are SGHTA and FQGNSA. CDR3 nucleotides: TGTGCCAGCAGCCCCCTCCGGGACAGGGTATACAATGAGCAGTTCTTC. Translating it yields CASSPLRDRVYNEQFF.

The chain combines TRBV15 with TRBJ1-5; D not certain. With 8 bases removed from V and 7 bases from J, the gap between germline ends came to 21 bases. This CDR3 has 15 residues. CDR1 is LNHNV, CDR2 YYDKDF, per germline (reference sequence). The CDR3 nucleotides are TGTGCCACCCTGCCGGCCGACCAGGACGGGCAGCCCCAGCATTTT. Residues: CATLPADQDGQPQHF. The full variable domain, rest sourced from reference TRBV15 and TRBJ1-5, is DAMVIQNPRYQVTQFGKPVTLSCSQTLNHNVMYWYQQKSSQAPKLLFHYYDKDFNNEADTPDNFQSRRPNTSFCFLDIRSPGLGDTAMYLCATLPADQDGQPQHFGDGTRLSIL.

This chain joins TRBV27 and TRBJ1-4; D ambiguous. CDR1 is MNHEY, CDR2 SMNVEV, per germline (reference sequence). The length of the CDR3 is 14 residues. V lost 5 bases, J lost 3 bases, and 10 bases lay in between. The CDR3 here is CASSRARSNEKLFF. CDR3 bases: TGTGCCAGCAGTCGAGCCAGGTCTAATGAAAAACTGTTTTTT. Filled out from reference TRBV27 and TRBJ1-4, the complete variable domain reads EAQVTQNPRYLITVTGKKLTVTCSQNMNHEYMSWYRQDPGLGLRQIYYSMNVEVTDKGDVPEGYKVSRKEKRNFPLILESPSPNQTSLYFCASSRARSNEKLFFGSGTQLSVL.

This clonotype was recorded at least ten times. The chain employs TRBV6-6 and TRBJ2-3; possible D gene TRBD2, 6 bases. Trimming took off 6 bases at V and 9 bases at J, with 10 bases between the two ends. The length of the CDR3 is 11 residues. Germline assignment: CDR1 MNHNY and CDR2 SVGAGI (reference sequence). The CDR3 region is CASSLAGTQYF. The CDR3 DNA follows: TGTGCCAGCAGCCTCGCGGGGACGCAGTATTTT.

Ten or more counts support this clonotype. This chain connects TRBV7-9 to TRBJ2-1; 10 bases fit TRBD1. Germline CDR1 is SEHNR and CDR2 is FQNEAQ (reference sequence). Trimming removed 1 base from V and 4 bases from J; junction bases left unmatched: 4. CDR3 size: 16 residues. CDR3 sequence (DNA): TGTGCCAGCAGCTTAGAGACAGGGGGCCCTTACAATGAGCAGTTCTTC. This sequence encodes CASSLETGGPYNEQFF. The full variable domain, its missing parts supplied by reference TRBV7-9 and TRBJ2-1, is DTGVSQNPRHKITKRGQNVTFRCDPISEHNRLYWYRQTLGQGPEFLTYFQNEAQLEKSRLLSDRFSAERPKGSFSTLEIQRTEQGDSAMYLCASSLETGGPYNEQFFGPGTRLTVL.

This clonotype was recorded many times. This chain uses TRBV20-1 with TRBJ2-7, with TRBD1 as a possible D gene (5 bases). The CDR3 consists of 13 residues. Germline loops: CDR1 DFQATT, CDR2 SNEGSKA (reference sequence). V lost 3 bases and J lost 4, with 13 bases in between. This CDR3 reads CSASQGDRYEQYF. The CDR3 DNA is TGCAGTGCTAGTCAAGGGGATCGGTACGAGCAGTACTTC.

This clonotype was observed at least ten times. The chain's CDR3 is CASSLALGAGYTF. DNA of the CDR3: TGTGCCAGCAGCTTAGCGTTAGGGGCTGGCTACACCTTC. The chain joins TRBV7-2 to TRBJ1-2; maybe TRBD1 (5 bases). V was clipped by 0 bases and J by 7 bases, with 9 bases between them. The CDR3 covers 13 residues. Germline CDR1 reads SGHTA; CDR2 reads FQGNSA.

This clonotype was seen at least ten times. The gene calls are TRBV29-1 and TRBJ2-7; D perhaps matches TRBD1 (6 bases). The germline CDR1 and CDR2 sequences are SQVTM and ANQGSEA. V dropped 3 bases and J dropped 3 bases, with 9 bases sitting between them. This CDR3 spans 12 amino acids. DNA for the CDR3: TGCAGCGTTGAGGGACACCTCTACGAGCAGTACTTC. It codes for CSVEGHLYEQYF.

This clonotype has a count of ten or more. The V gene is TRBV20-1, the J gene TRBJ2-3, with 8 bases aligning to TRBD1. V was pared by 3 bases and J by 2 bases, with 10 bases of the junction left unmatched. Germline V gene data show CDR1 as DFQATT and CDR2 as SNEGSKA (reference sequence). This CDR3 is 16 amino acids long. The CDR3 DNA reads TGCAGTGCTAGCCGCCCGACAGGGGCCCCCACAGATACGCAGTATTTT. Residues: CSASRPTGAPTDTQYF.

The sample holds many counts of this clonotype. The CDR3 is CASSFRTQETQYF. The CDR3 DNA sequence: TGTGCCAGCAGTTTCCGGACCCAAGAGACCCAGTACTTC. The V and J genes are TRBV6-2 or TRBV6-3 and TRBJ2-5; D remains unclear. V was trimmed by 4 bases and J by 1 base, leaving 7 bases between them. Looked up from germline, CDR1 is MNHEY and CDR2 is SVGEGT. CDR3 length: 13 amino acids.

This clonotype was detected ten times or more. The rearrangement joins TRBV19 to TRBJ2-2; TRBD2 might be the D (6 bases). The CDR3 has 15 amino acids. The V end was cut by 3 bases, the J end by 0 bases, with 8 bases between. Germline-derived CDR1 and CDR2 are LNHDA and SQIVND (reference sequence). DNA of the CDR3: TGTGCCAGTAGTATTGGCGGGACGAACACCGGGGAGCTGTTTTTT. Encoded protein: CASSIGGTNTGELFF.

Ten or more counts support this clonotype. The chain uses TRBV6-1 and TRBJ1-6; D possibly corresponds to TRBD1 (5 bases). Germline CDR1 MNHNS, CDR2 SASEGT. The CDR3 sequence is 16 residues long. V dropped 7 bases and J dropped 7 bases, with 20 bases sitting between them. The CDR3, as DNA: TGTGCCAGCACCCATGGTCGGGGACTTTTAAATTCACCCCTCCACTTT. It translates to CASTHGRGLLNSPLHF.

The J gene is TRBJ1-4, the V gene TRBV3-1, with TRBD1 matching 7 bases. Germline assignment: CDR1 LGHDT and CDR2 YNNKEL (reference sequence). The CDR3 spans 15 residues. The ends lost 5 bases at V and 8 bases at J; junction bases unmatched: 11. The CDR3 reads CASSTRQGGLEKLFF. For the CDR3, the DNA is TGTGCCAGCAGCACCCGACAGGGCGGTTTAGAAAAACTGTTTTTT.

This clonotype was detected ten times or more. The CDR3 nucleotides are TGTGCCAGCTCACAACCGGGACAGGGCGCCTACGAGCAGTACTTC. This translates into CASSQPGQGAYEQYF. This sequence joins TRBV18 and TRBJ2-7; 9 nucleotides match TRBD1. CDR1 is KGHSH and CDR2 is LQKENI in the germline V gene. The ends lost 4 bases at V and 2 bases at J; junction bases unmatched: 6. CDR3 length: 15 residues.

This clonotype showed up many times. The rearrangement joins TRBV12-3 or TRBV12-4 to TRBJ2-1, with a tentative D call TRBD2 (6 bases). The V end lost 7 bases, the J end lost 2 bases, and 18 bases lay between the germline ends. This CDR3 spans 16 amino acids. DNA of the CDR3: TGTGCCAGCAATAATCTCCGGGACTCCACCTACAATGAGCAGTTCTTC. This gives the protein CASNNLRDSTYNEQFF.

This clonotype appeared many times. The chain links TRBV4-3 to TRBJ2-3; 13 nucleotides match TRBD2. Trimming took 1 base from V and 3 from J; bases not matched to a gene: 1. The CDR3 loop spans 16 amino acids. Germline V gives CDR1 LGHNA, CDR2 YSLEER. CDR3 nucleotides: TGCGCCAGCAGCCAAGGGACTAGCGGGAGTACAGATACGCAGTATTTT. Its translation: CASSQGTSGSTDTQYF.

At least ten counts were recorded for this clonotype. The chain joins TRBV7-9 to TRBJ1-5; D is unclear. The CDR3 sequence is 16 residues long. With 5 bases removed from V and 3 bases from J, the gap between germline ends came to 17 bases. From germline, CDR1 is SEHNR and CDR2 FQNEAQ (reference sequence). CDR3 sequence (DNA): TGTGCCAGCAGCCCCGAATGGGCCTCTATCAATCAGCCCCAGCATTTT. As protein: CASSPEWASINQPQHF. Together with reference TRBV7-9 and TRBJ1-5, the CDR3 gives the full variable domain: DTGVSQNPRHKITKRGQNVTFRCDPISEHNRLYWYRQTLGQGPEFLTYFQNEAQLEKSRLLSDRFSAERPKGSFSTLEIQRTEQGDSAMYLCASSPEWASINQPQHFGDGTRLSIL.

This clonotype was observed at least ten times. This sequence joins TRBV7-9 and TRBJ1-1; TRBD1 is a possible D gene (5 bases). The V and J ends lost 4 bases and 5 bases respectively, with 14 bases between them. The CDR3 consists of 14 residues. Germline loops: CDR1 SEHNR, CDR2 FQNEAQ (reference sequence). The CDR3 loop reads CASSSQGRGTEAFF. CDR3 nucleotides: TGTGCCAGCAGCTCCCAGGGTAGGGGTACTGAAGCTTTCTTT.

In this sample, this clonotype turned up many times. This sequence joins TRBV29-1 and TRBJ2-1, with D uncertain. CDR1 is SQVTM and CDR2 is ANQGSEA in the germline V gene. V dropped 5 bases and J dropped 6 bases, with 11 bases sitting between them. CDR3 size: 12 residues. CDR3 loop: CSVSSKSNEQFF. The DNA for the CDR3 is TGCAGCGTTAGTTCAAAGTCCAATGAGCAGTTCTTC.

This clonotype was recorded many times. This sequence joins TRBV29-1 and TRBJ2-5, with a possible D match to TRBD2 (6 bases). Germline assignment: CDR1 SQVTM and CDR2 ANQGSEA. CDR3 length: 13 residues. The V and J ends lost 1 base and 0 bases respectively, with 6 bases between them. CDR3: CSVEGGDQETQYF. CDR3 nucleotide sequence: TGCAGCGTTGAAGGCGGGGACCAAGAGACCCAGTACTTC.

The chain links TRBV2 to TRBJ1-1; 7 bases line up with TRBD1. V lost 8 bases, J lost 5 bases, and 11 bases stayed unmatched. CDR3 length: 14 residues. Germline loops: CDR1 SNHLY, CDR2 FYNNEI. CDR3 nucleotide sequence: TGTGCCAGCGCCGCCGACAGGGTGAGGACTGAAGCTTTCTTT. Translated: CASAADRVRTEAFF.

This clonotype was found many times. The chain recombines TRBV7-2 with TRBJ2-5, with a tentative D call TRBD2 (6 bases). The V end was cut by 7 bases, the J end by 4 bases, with 16 bases between. Germline values: CDR1 SGHTA, CDR2 FQGNSA. The length of the CDR3 is 14 residues. Written as DNA, the CDR3 is TGTGCCAGCAAACCAACGGGAGTAGGAGAGACCCAGTACTTC. Its translation: CASKPTGVGETQYF.

This clonotype was picked up many times. The gene calls are TRBV18 and TRBJ2-2; D perhaps matches TRBD1 (5 bases). Germline CDR1 KGHSH, CDR2 LQKENI. The length of the CDR3 is 15 residues. V lost 6 bases to trimming and J lost 0 bases, with 11 bases between them. CDR3 amino acids: CASSFRVANTGELFF. CDR3 DNA sequence: TGTGCCAGCTCGTTCAGGGTAGCGAACACCGGGGAGCTGTTTTTT.